These 13 T cell receptor beta chains originate from one sample sequenced in a study. TCRdb reprocessed the 5' RACE reads with MiXCR, giving one entry per CDR3 protein. The sample includes over 8,000 distinct CDR3 sequences, 65% to 70% of them seen just once. Material: tumor-infiltrating naive CD4+ T cells sorted from the breast tumor. The subset was: naive CD4+ T cells, CD4+CD45RA+CD25-. The receptor source for this set is a female donor with breast cancer.

V gene TRBV12-3 or TRBV12-4 combines with J gene TRBJ2-5; D not certain. This CDR3 has 11 amino acids. V was shortened by 2 bases and J by 5 bases, with 3 bases between the two germline ends. The CDR3 sequence: CASSLMETQYF. CDR3 nucleotides: TGTGCCAGCAGTTTAATGGAGACCCAGTACTTC.

Concerning this clonotype itself: An end of the junction differs from the germline gene, which may be a read error. Written as DNA, the CDR3 is TGTGCTAGCAGCTTAAACAGGGATCAGCCCCAGCATTTT. It yields the protein CASSLNRDQPQHF. The gene calls are TRBV7-7 and TRBJ1-5; tentatively, D is TRBD1 (6 bases). This CDR3 is built from 13 residues. Germline CDR1 and CDR2: SSHAT and FNYEAQ (reference sequence).

V gene TRBV12-3 or TRBV12-4 combines with J gene TRBJ2-7; 7 bases align to TRBD1. This CDR3 spans 14 amino acids. With 2 bases clipped from V and 3 bases from J, the junction kept 4 bases outside the gene matches. CDR3 coding DNA: TGTGCCAGCAGTTTATCGGGACAGAACTACGAGCAGTACTTC. It is translated as CASSLSGQNYEQYF.

This chain uses TRBV5-1 with TRBJ2-5, with 7 bases matching TRBD1. V was pared by 4 bases and J by 4 bases, with 7 bases of the junction left unmatched. CDR1 SGHRS and CDR2 YFSETQ come from the germline V gene. The CDR3 spans 14 residues. CDR3 in amino acids: CASSQKHRGETQYF. The CDR3 nucleotides read TGCGCCAGCAGCCAGAAGCACAGGGGAGAGACCCAGTACTTC.

This clonotype was detected a few times. This rearrangement joins TRBV7-3 to TRBJ2-1; 8 bases fit TRBD2. The CDR3 is 15 residues long. Germline V gene data show CDR1 as SGHTA and CDR2 as FQGTGA. The junction had 7 bases not matched to a gene; V was cut back by 5 bases and J by 4 bases. This CDR3 is CASSTSGSGYNEQFF. The DNA of the CDR3 is TGTGCCAGCAGCACCAGCGGGAGTGGTTACAATGAGCAGTTCTTC.

On this clonotype itself: A read error is likely, as this CDR3 ends without the conserved phenylalanine or tryptophan. J is TRBJ2-2 and V is TRBV7-6; possible D gene TRBD2, 6 bases. V was cut by 8 bases and J by 5 bases, with 9 bases left in between. The CDR3 spans 12 residues. Germline-derived CDR1 and CDR2 are SGHVS and FNYEAQ. Here the CDR3 DNA reads TGTGCCAGCGGGGACTTAACCGGGGAGCTGTTTTAT. This codes for CASGDLTGELFY.

The chain employs TRBV29-1 and TRBJ2-2; D might be TRBD1 or TRBD2, each matching 5 bases. Trimming took off 6 bases at V and 3 bases at J, with 11 bases between the two ends. CDR3 length equals 13 residues. Per germline, CDR1 SQVTM and CDR2 ANQGSEA. This CDR3 reads CSVTGTDTGELFF. The CDR3 nucleotides are TGCAGCGTCACCGGGACGGACACCGGGGAGCTGTTTTTT.

This rearrangement joins TRBV7-9 to TRBJ1-2, with TRBD1 as a possible D gene (5 bases). CDR1 SEHNR and CDR2 FQNEAQ come from the germline V gene (reference sequence). The V gene lost 5 bases and the J gene lost 4 bases, with 26 bases spanning the gap. The CDR3 runs to 18 residues. The CDR3 DNA reads as TGTGCCAGCAGCCCATCGGAAGGGGTTGGTACAGGTCTCTATGGCTACACCTTC. It translates to CASSPSEGVGTGLYGYTF.

This clonotype was detected only a few times. CDR3 amino acids: CASSLGGGNYGYTF. CDR3 bases: TGCGCCAGCAGCTTGGGAGGAGGTAACTATGGCTACACCTTC. The chain links TRBV5-1 to TRBJ1-2; D is unresolved. The CDR3 totals 14 residues. The V end was cut by 0 bases, the J end by 1 base, with 7 bases between. Germline CDR1 is SGHRS and CDR2 is YFSETQ.

The V call is TRBV5-1, the J call TRBJ1-2; D unclear. This CDR3 has 14 residues. CDR1 and CDR2 (germline): SGHRS, YFSETQ. Trimming pared 0 bases from V and 0 bases from J, leaving 6 bases between. CDR3 loop: CASSLDGTNYGYTF. As DNA, the CDR3 is TGCGCCAGCAGCTTGGATGGAACTAACTATGGCTACACCTTC.

This clonotype has more than one count but fewer than ten. V is TRBV5-1 and J is TRBJ2-7, with TRBD1 identical over 7 bases. Germline V gene data show CDR1 as SGHRS and CDR2 as YFSETQ. The CDR3 covers 14 residues. V shed 0 bases, J shed 2 bases, and the junction held 2 bases outside the gene matches. This CDR3 is CASSLGDRTYEQYF. As DNA, the CDR3 is TGCGCCAGCAGCTTGGGGGACAGAACCTACGAGCAGTACTTC.

This chain connects TRBV5-1 to TRBJ1-2; 9 positions agree with TRBD1. CDR1 SGHRS and CDR2 YFSETQ come from the germline V gene. V lost 0 bases and J lost 3; bases outside the gene matches: 0. The CDR3 is 14 residues long. The CDR3 DNA follows: TGCGCCAGCAGCTTGGACAGGGGGCACTATGGCTACACCTTC. This translates into CASSLDRGHYGYTF. Filled out from reference TRBV5-1 and TRBJ1-2, the complete variable domain reads KAGVTQTPRYLIKTRGQQVTLSCSPISGHRSVSWYQQTPGQGLQFLFEYFSETQRNKGNFPGRFSGRQFSNSRSEMNVSTLELGDSALYLCASSLDRGHYGYTFGSGTRLTVV.

The rearrangement uses TRBV7-8 and TRBJ2-7, with D perhaps matching TRBD1 (6 bases). This CDR3 comprises 14 residues. V lost 2 bases and J 9 bases, leaving 17 bases between the germline ends. Germline V gene data show CDR1 as SGHVS and CDR2 as FQNEAQ. In DNA, the CDR3 is TGTGCCAGCAGCTTACCCTCGGACAGCGCAGGGCAGTACTTC. Its protein product is CASSLPSDSAGQYF.